This T cell receptor beta chain was recovered during a study of T-cell memory formation after mild COVID-19. As for the study in general: Across donors, TCR clusters were largely donor specific. Study-wide points: Clones that got smaller from day 15 to 85 had even CD4/CD8, while clones growing later tipped toward CD4+.

To note about this clonotype: Its antigen is currently unknown.

Germline V gives CDR1 SEHNR, CDR2 FQNEAQ (reference sequence). V trimming: 6 bases; J trimming: 6 bases; junction bases outside the gene matches: 7. The CDR3 loop spans 14 amino acids. TCRdb re-called the 5' RACE reads through MiXCR, storing one row per CDR3 protein. The sample holds about 560,000 distinct CDR3 sequences, roughly 22% seen once. This chain connects TRBV7-9 to TRBJ2-1, with 8 bases aligning to TRBD1. Material for sequencing was PBMCs or a T cell subset sorted from them (not recorded which). This receptor was taken from an adult woman who had mild COVID-19 (a few samples of this study predate the infection). Cell type and time point are not known. The CDR3 region is CASRDRVVSNEQFF. CDR3 DNA sequence: TGTGCCAGCAGGGACAGGGTCGTCAGCAATGAGCAGTTCTTC.